A selection of T cell receptor beta chains follows, all from one sample in a study of T-cell memory formation after mild COVID-19. Via MiXCR, TCRdb re-called the 5' RACE reads, giving one row per CDR3 protein. The sample includes hundreds of thousands of distinct CDR3 sequences, 20% to 30% seen only once; the top ten take around 8.8%. The sequencing input was PBMCs or a T cell subset sorted from them (not recorded which). These receptors originate from an adult woman who had mild COVID-19 (a few samples of this study predate the infection). Cell type and time point are not known. CDR3s include the opening cysteine and the closing phenylalanine or tryptophan. Fields, in order: clone size, J gene, V gene, D gene, CDR3 DNA, CDR3 protein. The D gene is left open where the match is weak. A row's size may be missing; if present it is once, few, many or a size class.

few	TRBJ2-5	TRBV7-9	TRBD2	TGTGCCAGCCTGCGAGCGGGAGTGGGAGAGACCCAGTACTTC	CASLRAGVGETQYF
-	TRBJ2-1	TRBV5-1	TRBD1	TGCGCCAGCAGCTTGGGGGACAGGGTCAATGAGCAGTTCTTC	CASSLGDRVNEQFF
-	TRBJ1-6	TRBV4-3	TRBD1	TGCGCCAGCAGCCCGTGGACAGGGTTGGATTCACCCCTCCACTTT	CASSPWTGLDSPLHF
-	TRBJ2-7	TRBV7-9	-	TGTGCCAGCAGCCACGGCGGCTACAAACTCTACGAGCAGTACTTC	CASSHGGYKLYEQYF
few	TRBJ1-3	TRBV5-1	TRBD1	TGCGCCAGCAAAGGGACAGGTTTTGGAAACACCATATATTTT	CASKGTGFGNTIYF
few	TRBJ2-2	TRBV9	-	TGTGCCAGCAGCGCTACGGGAGCTAGTGTGGGCGGGGAGCTGTTTTTT	CASSATGASVGGELFF
-	TRBJ1-1	TRBV4-1	-	TGCGCCAGCAGCCAAGAACGACTGAACACTGAAGCTTTCTTT	CASSQERLNTEAFF
few	TRBJ2-1	TRBV19	-	TGTGCCAGTAAGGGGGACTCCTACAATGAGCAGTTCTTC	CASKGDSYNEQFF
-	TRBJ2-2	TRBV7-3	-	TGTGCCAGCAGACCCGGGGCGCTGAACACCGGGGAGCTGTTTTTT	CASRPGALNTGELFF
few	TRBJ2-5	TRBV4-2	-	TGTGCCAGCAGCCAAGGACTTCATGGGGGCCAAGAGACCCAGTACTTC	CASSQGLHGGQETQYF
-	TRBJ2-2	TRBV25-1	-	TGTGCCAGCAGTGAGGCCTCGAGCACCGGGGAGCTGTTTTTT	CASSEASSTGELFF